This T cell receptor beta chain was profiled in a study of response to subunit inactivated influenza vaccine (dated by TCRdb to the late 2010s). Describing the broader study: The study used deep quantitative T cell receptor repertoire profiling to track responses to a trivalent subunit inactivated influenza vaccine.

CDR1 is given as DFQATT and CDR2 as SNEGSKA, both from the germline V gene (reference sequence). The CDR3 runs 15 residues from the cysteine to the phenylalanine. This entry keeps only the CDR3 DNA: 45 bases, framed from base 1. Germline trimming amounts to 3 bases on V and 4 bases on J, with 8 as the count of junction bases outside the gene matches. This clonotype has at least ten counts. This receptor's antigen is unknown. No base-level quality is on record; no much larger clone is a single base apart. The library was generated by RT-PCR. Sequencing was carried out with an Illumina HiSeq 2500. TCRdb cleaned the public reads at Q25 with fastp, built clones with MiXCR and kept in-frame beta chains. CDR3 protein sequences are deduplicated, and each keeps its most common genes and DNA. The sample table records 500,000 to 550,000 distinct CDR3 sequences; around 7.7% of these occur just once. The ten largest clones represent about 12% of the sample.

Results and caveats for the whole study, not just this receptor: According to the authors, only a limited number of new T cells may be recruited by each seasonal influenza vaccination.

The V and J genes are TRBV20-1 and TRBJ2-1, and 8 bases in between align with TRBD2. The TCR sequence derives from a man between 50 and 75 years old who received an inactivated influenza vaccine. Donor details come from another sample of the same person, matched by shared clones. The input for sequencing was PBMCs from blood, taken roughly 24 months after vaccination. The sequence in DNA is TGCAGTGCTAGGGGCGGCGGGGGGACTTACAATGAGCAGTTCTTC. It specifies CSARGGGGTYNEQFF.